Described below is a single T cell receptor (beta chain) sequence and its context. The entry originates in a study of T cells in Graves' hyperthyroidism and ophthalmopathy. What was amplified from RNA transcripts were TCR beta CDR3 regions. TCR CDR3 regions were first amplified by RT-PCR with HTBI primers. TCRdb passed the multiplex PCR reads through MiXCR, listing each CDR3 protein once. The profile shows a few hundred thousand distinct CDR3 sequences, 15% to 19% of them singletons. The CDR3 extends over 16 amino acids. With V trimmed by 6 bases and J by 0 bases, 5 bases remained unmatched. CDR1 is LNHDA and CDR2 is SQIVND in the germline V gene (reference sequence).

The receptor comes from a woman aged 25 to 39 with Graves' hyperthyroidism. Sequenced sample: blood. This rearrangement joins TRBV19 to TRBJ2-2; TRBD2 agrees at 9 bases. CDR3 coding DNA: TGTGCCAGTAGACCTCAGCGGGGGGCGAACACCGGGGAGCTGTTTTTT. Residues: CASRPQRGANTGELFF.